Shown below are 12 T cell receptor beta chains from a single sample sequenced in a study of STAT5B mutations in CD4+ large granular lymphocyte leukemia. Sequencing was performed with immunoSEQ multiplex PCR; in TCRdb, only in-frame clones are kept and a portion is missing. The sample shows fewer than 35,000 clones, about 81% of them seen only once. The specimen was CD4+ T cells from blood buffy coats. The receptor set was obtained from a human donor in good health.

This CDR3 is CASRRWRQLQETQYF. CDR3 in DNA: TGTGCCAGCAGGCGATGGAGACAACTCCAAGAGACCCAGTACTTC. The chain recombines TRBV7-9 with TRBJ2-5; no clear D. V was clipped by 6 bases and J by 1 base, with 15 bases between them. Germline lookup yields CDR1 SEHNR and CDR2 FQNEAQ (reference sequence). The CDR3 is made up of 15 amino acids.

The V and J genes are TRBV29-1 and TRBJ2-5; D unclear. Trimming took 6 bases from V and 5 from J, leaving 10 bases between them. Germline CDR1 SQVTM, CDR2 ANQGSEA. This CDR3 has 11 amino acids. The CDR3 protein is CSVDRWETQYF. As DNA, the CDR3 is TGCAGCGTAGACCGTTGGGAGACCCAGTACTTC.

This chain links TRBV19 with TRBJ1-1; tentative D call: TRBD1 (6 bases). V was trimmed by 0 bases and J by 4 bases, leaving 12 bases between them. The CDR3 sequence is 15 residues long. Per the germline V gene, CDR1 is LNHDA and CDR2 is SQIVND (reference sequence). CDR3 nucleotide sequence: TGTGCCAGTAGTATAGATTCACAGGGAGGCACTGAAGCTTTCTTT. It is translated as CASSIDSQGGTEAFF.

This clone occurred a few times. The chain employs TRBV30 and TRBJ1-5; D is ambiguous. This CDR3 region has 16 residues. V lost 0 bases and J 0 bases, leaving 12 bases between the germline ends. Germline V lookup: CDR1 GTSNPN, CDR2 SVGIG (reference sequence). CDR3 bases: TGTGCCTGGAGTGTACGTGGCGGAAGTAGCAATCAGCCCCAGCATTTT. Amino acid sequence: CAWSVRGGSSNQPQHF.

The gene calls are TRBV6-1 and TRBJ2-2; D is perhaps TRBD1 or TRBD2 (5 bases each). The CDR3 has 16 residues. From germline, CDR1 is MNHNS and CDR2 SASEGT. Deletions cut 4 bases from V and 2 bases from J, with 14 bases between. Here the CDR3 reads CASSGQSGFNTGELFF. CDR3 sequence (DNA): TGTGCCAGCAGTGGACAGAGCGGCTTTAACACCGGGGAGCTGTTTTTT.

This chain links TRBV6-1 with TRBJ1-5, with a possible D match to TRBD1 (5 bases). The CDR3 has 14 residues. V was pared by 3 bases and J by 5 bases, with 11 bases between. Germline V CDR1 and CDR2: MNHNS, SASEGT. CDR3 in amino acids: CASSERGRDQPQHF. CDR3 nucleotides: TGTGCCAGCAGTGAGAGGGGTAGAGATCAGCCCCAGCATTTT.

The rearrangement uses TRBV6-5 and TRBJ1-6; 8 bases are a match to TRBD1. V dropped 4 bases and J dropped 9; count of bases not matched to a gene: 5. Germline assignment: CDR1 MNHEY and CDR2 SVGAGI. This CDR3 has 14 amino acids. CDR3 nucleotide sequence: TGTGCCAGCAGTTCGGACAGGGATGGTTCACCCCTCCACTTT. This gives the protein CASSSDRDGSPLHF.

CDR3 DNA sequence: TGTGCCAGCAGTTACCACGGGACAGCGAGACCAAAACCTGGAAACACCATATATTTT. Translation: CASSYHGTARPKPGNTIYF. The chain employs TRBV6-8 and TRBJ1-3; TRBD1 matches at 7 bases. After removal of 2 bases from V and 2 bases from J, the junction contained 15 bases not matched to a gene. Germline V gene lookup returns CDR1 MNHGY and CDR2 SAAAGT. This CDR3 is 19 amino acids long.

Only a few counts were recorded for this clone. V is TRBV28 and J is TRBJ1-5; no clear D gene. The V gene's germline CDR1 is MDHEN and CDR2 SYDVKM. The CDR3 consists of 15 residues. Deletions cut 8 bases from V and 5 bases from J, with 19 bases between. CDR3 sequence: CASLQSRGGYQPQHF. The CDR3 bases are TGTGCCAGCCTTCAATCCCGGGGAGGTTATCAGCCCCAGCATTTT.

This clone was observed a few times. The J gene is TRBJ1-1, the V gene TRBV11-3; D is unresolved. The CDR3 runs to 13 residues. Trimming cost V 3 bases and J 4 bases, with 9 bases left between them. In germline, CDR1 is SGHNT, CDR2 YENEEA. CDR3 sequence: CASSFEGGTEAFF. The CDR3 DNA is TGTGCCAGCAGCTTTGAAGGTGGCACTGAAGCTTTCTTT.

The chain uses TRBV7-2 and TRBJ1-5; TRBD1 agrees at 8 bases. V shed 4 bases, J shed 5 bases, and the junction held 10 bases outside the gene matches. CDR3 length: 16 residues. Germline CDR1 SGHTA, CDR2 FQGNSA. The CDR3: CASSWTGMGRDQPQHF. The CDR3 bases are TGTGCCAGCAGCTGGACAGGGATGGGGCGGGATCAGCCCCAGCATTTT.

This clone was counted a few times. J is TRBJ1-1 and V is TRBV6-1; weak D call: TRBD1 (5 bases). Germline V gene data show CDR1 as MNHNS and CDR2 as SASEGT. The CDR3 is made up of 16 amino acids. Trimming cost V 4 bases and J 1 base, with 16 bases left between them. The CDR3 nucleotides read TGTGCCAGCAGTGCGATGGGGACCACGTCGAACACTGAAGCTTTCTTT. This translates into CASSAMGTTSNTEAFF.